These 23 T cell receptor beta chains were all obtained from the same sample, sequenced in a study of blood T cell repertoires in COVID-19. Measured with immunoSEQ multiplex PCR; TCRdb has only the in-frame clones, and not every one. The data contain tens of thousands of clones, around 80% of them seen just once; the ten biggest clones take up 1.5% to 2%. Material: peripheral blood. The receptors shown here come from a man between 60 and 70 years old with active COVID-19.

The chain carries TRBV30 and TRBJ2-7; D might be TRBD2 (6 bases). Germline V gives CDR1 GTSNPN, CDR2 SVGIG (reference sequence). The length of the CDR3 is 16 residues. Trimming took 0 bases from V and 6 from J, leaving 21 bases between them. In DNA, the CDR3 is TGTGCCTGGAGTGTCCGTTCCCGGGGCGGGGTGATCGAGCAGTACTTC. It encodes CAWSVRSRGGVIEQYF.

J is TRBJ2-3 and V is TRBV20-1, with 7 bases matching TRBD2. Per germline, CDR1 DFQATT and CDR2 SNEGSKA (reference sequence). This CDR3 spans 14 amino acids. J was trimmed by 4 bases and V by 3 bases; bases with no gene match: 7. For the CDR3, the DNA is TGCAGTGCTAGTGGGGGGGACTGGGCAGATACGCAGTATTTT. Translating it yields CSASGGDWADTQYF.

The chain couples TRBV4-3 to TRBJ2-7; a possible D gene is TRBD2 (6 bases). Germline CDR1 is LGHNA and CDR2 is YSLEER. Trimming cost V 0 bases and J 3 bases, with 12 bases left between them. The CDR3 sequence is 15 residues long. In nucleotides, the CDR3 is TGCGCCAGCAGCCAAGATCGCACGGGACTCTACGAGCAGTACTTC. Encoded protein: CASSQDRTGLYEQYF.

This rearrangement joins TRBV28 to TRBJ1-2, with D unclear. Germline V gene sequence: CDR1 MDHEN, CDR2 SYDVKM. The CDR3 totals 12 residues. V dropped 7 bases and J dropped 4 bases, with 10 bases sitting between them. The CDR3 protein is CASKSSVYGYTF. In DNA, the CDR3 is TGTGCCAGCAAGTCGTCAGTCTATGGCTACACCTTC.

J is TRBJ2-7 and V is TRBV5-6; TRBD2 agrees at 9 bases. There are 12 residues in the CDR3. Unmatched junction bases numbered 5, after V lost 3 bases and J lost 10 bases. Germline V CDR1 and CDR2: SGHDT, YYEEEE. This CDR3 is CASSYSTSGQYF. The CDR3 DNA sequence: TGTGCCAGCAGCTACTCGACTAGCGGCCAGTACTTC.

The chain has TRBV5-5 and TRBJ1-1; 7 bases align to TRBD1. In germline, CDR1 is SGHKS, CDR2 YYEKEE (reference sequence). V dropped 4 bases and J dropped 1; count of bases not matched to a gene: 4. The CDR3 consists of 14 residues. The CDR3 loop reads CASSKDRTNTEAFF. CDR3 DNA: TGTGCCAGCAGCAAGGACAGGACGAACACTGAAGCTTTCTTT.

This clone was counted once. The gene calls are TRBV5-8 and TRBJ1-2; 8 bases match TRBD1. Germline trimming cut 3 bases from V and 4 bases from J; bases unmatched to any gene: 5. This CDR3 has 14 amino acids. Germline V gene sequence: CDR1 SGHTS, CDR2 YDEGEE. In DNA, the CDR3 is TGTGCCAGCAGCTCTCGGACAGGGTCCTATGGCTACACCTTC. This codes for CASSSRTGSYGYTF. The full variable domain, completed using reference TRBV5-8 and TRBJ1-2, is EAGVTQSPTHLIKTRGQQATLRCSPISGHTSVYWYQQALGLGLQFLLWYDEGEERNRGNFPPRFSGRQFPNYSSELNVNALELEDSALYLCASSSRTGSYGYTFGSGTRLTVV.

In nucleotides, the CDR3 is TGTGCCAGCAGCCGAGAGGGACAGGGCAGCTCTGAAGCTTTCTTT. Protein product: CASSREGQGSSEAFF. The chain uses TRBV14 and TRBJ1-1; 9 bases agree with TRBD1. CDR1 is SGHDN and CDR2 is FVKESK in the germline V gene. Trimming at V came to 4 bases and at J to 6 bases, leaving 9 bases not matched to a gene. The CDR3 contains 15 residues.

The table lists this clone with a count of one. CDR3 amino acids: CASSLEAGAGVNEQFF. In DNA form, the CDR3 reads TGCGCCAGCAGCTTGGAGGCGGGGGCCGGGGTCAATGAGCAGTTCTTC. The chain couples TRBV5-1 to TRBJ2-1, with a tentative D call TRBD2 (7 bases). This CDR3 has 16 amino acids. Germline V gene sequence: CDR1 SGHRS, CDR2 YFSETQ. Trimming removed 0 bases at V and 6 bases at J, with 16 bases between.

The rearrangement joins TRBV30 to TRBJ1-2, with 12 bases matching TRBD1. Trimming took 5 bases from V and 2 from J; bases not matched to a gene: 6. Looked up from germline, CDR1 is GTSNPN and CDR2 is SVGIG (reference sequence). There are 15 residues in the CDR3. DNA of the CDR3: TGTGCCTGGGCCGGGACAGGGGGCTCAAACTATGGCTACACCTTC. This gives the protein CAWAGTGGSNYGYTF.

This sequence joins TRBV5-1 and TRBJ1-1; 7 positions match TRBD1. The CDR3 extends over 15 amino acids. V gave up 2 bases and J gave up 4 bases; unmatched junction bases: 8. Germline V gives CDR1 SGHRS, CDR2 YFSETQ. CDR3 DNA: TGCGCCAGCAGCTTCGAGGGGGCCGGGGGCACTGAAGCTTTCTTT. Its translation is CASSFEGAGGTEAFF.

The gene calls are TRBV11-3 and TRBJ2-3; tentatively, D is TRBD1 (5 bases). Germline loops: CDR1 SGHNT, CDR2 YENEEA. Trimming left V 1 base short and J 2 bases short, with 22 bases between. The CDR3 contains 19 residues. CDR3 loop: CASSLGEPWGPRPTDTQYF. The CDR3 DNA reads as TGTGCCAGCAGCTTAGGGGAACCGTGGGGCCCCAGGCCCACAGATACGCAGTATTTT.

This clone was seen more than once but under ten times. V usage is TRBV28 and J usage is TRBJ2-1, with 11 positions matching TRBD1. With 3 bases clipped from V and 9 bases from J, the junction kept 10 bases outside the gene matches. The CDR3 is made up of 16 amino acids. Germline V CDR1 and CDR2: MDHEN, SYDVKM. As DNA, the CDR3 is TGTGCCAGCAGTTTTAGCGGACAGGGGGCATCGAGTGAGCAGTTCTTC. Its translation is CASSFSGQGASSEQFF. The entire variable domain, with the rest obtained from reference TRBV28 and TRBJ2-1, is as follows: DVKVTQSSRYLVKRTGEKVFLECVQDMDHENMFWYRQDPGLGLRLIYFSYDVKMKEKGDIPEGYSVSREKKERFSLILESASTNQTSMYLCASSFSGQGASSEQFFGPGTRLTVL.

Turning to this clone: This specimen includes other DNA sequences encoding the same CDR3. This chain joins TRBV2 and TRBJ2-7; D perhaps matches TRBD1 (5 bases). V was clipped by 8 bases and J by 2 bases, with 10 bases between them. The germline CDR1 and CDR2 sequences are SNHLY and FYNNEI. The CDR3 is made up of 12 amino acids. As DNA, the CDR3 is TGTGCCAGCCGAACGGACACCTACGAGCAGTACTTC. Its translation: CASRTDTYEQYF.

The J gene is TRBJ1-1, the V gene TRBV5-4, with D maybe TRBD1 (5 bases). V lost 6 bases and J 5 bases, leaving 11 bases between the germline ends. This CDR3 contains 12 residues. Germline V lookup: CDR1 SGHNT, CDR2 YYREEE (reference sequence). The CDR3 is CASTAGTTEAFF. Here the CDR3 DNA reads TGTGCCAGCACCGCCGGGACTACTGAAGCTTTCTTT.

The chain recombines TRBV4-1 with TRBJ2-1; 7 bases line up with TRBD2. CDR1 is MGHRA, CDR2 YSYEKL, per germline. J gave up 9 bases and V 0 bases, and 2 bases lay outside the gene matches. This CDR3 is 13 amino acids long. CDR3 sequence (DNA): TGCGCCAGCAGCCAAGATAGACTAGCTGAGCAGTTCTTC. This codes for CASSQDRLAEQFF.

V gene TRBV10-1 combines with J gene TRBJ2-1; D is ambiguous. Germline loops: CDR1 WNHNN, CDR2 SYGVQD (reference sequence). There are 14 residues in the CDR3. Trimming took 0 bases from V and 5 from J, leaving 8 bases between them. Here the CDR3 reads CASSESGRDNEQFF. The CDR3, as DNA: TGCGCCAGCAGTGAGTCGGGCCGTGACAATGAGCAGTTCTTC.

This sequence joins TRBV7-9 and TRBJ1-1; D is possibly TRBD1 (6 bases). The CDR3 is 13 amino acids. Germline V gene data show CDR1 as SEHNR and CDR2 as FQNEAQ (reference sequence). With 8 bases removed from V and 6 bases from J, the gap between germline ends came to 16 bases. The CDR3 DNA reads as TGTGCCAGCCTCGGGGGGCCTAGCCCTGAAGCTTTCTTT. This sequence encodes CASLGGPSPEAFF.

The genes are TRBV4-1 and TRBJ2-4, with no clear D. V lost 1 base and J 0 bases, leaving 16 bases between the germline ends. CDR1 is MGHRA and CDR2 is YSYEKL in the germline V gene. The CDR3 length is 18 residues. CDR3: CASSQGMPSVRAKNIQYF. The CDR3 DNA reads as TGCGCCAGCAGCCAAGGAATGCCGTCGGTAAGAGCCAAAAACATTCAGTACTTC.

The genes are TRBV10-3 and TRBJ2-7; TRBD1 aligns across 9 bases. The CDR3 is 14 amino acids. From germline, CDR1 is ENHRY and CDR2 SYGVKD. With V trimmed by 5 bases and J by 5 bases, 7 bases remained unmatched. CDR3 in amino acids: CAISLGQGRNEQYF. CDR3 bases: TGTGCCATCAGTTTGGGACAGGGAAGGAACGAGCAGTACTTC.

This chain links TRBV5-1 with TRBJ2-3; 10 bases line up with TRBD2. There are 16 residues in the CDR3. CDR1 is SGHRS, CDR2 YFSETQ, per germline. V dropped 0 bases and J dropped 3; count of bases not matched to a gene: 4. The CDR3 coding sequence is TGCGCCAGCAGCTTGGGGGCTAGCGGGGGAACAGATACGCAGTATTTT. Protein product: CASSLGASGGTDTQYF. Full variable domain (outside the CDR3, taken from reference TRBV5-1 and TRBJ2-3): KAGVTQTPRYLIKTRGQQVTLSCSPISGHRSVSWYQQTPGQGLQFLFEYFSETQRNKGNFPGRFSGRQFSNSRSEMNVSTLELGDSALYLCASSLGASGGTDTQYFGPGTRLTVL.

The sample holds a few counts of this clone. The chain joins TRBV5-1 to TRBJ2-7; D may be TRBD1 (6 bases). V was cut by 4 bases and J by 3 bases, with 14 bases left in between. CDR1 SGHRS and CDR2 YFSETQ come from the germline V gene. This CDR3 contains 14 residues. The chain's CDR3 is CASSPRTDSYEQYF. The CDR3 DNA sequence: TGCGCCAGCAGCCCTCGGACAGACAGCTACGAGCAGTACTTC.

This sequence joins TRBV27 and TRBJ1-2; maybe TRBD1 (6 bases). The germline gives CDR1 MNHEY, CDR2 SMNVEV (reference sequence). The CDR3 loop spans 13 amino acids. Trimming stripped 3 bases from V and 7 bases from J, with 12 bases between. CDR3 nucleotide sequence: TGTGCCAGCAGTTTTCTGGGGGCCCCTGGCTACACCTTC. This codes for CASSFLGAPGYTF.